This TCR beta chain is from a study of cytomegalovirus exposure and HLA in healthy donors. Study-wide background: Of roughly 400 genotyped donors, around 76% clustered with self-reported Caucasian donors.

V was clipped by 4 bases and J by 9 bases, with 13 bases between them. The CDR3 has 14 residues. CDR1 and CDR2 from the germline V gene are SNHLY and FYNNEI. A word on this clone: The antigen is undetermined.

The study, taken as a whole, reports: Sequencing had likely introduced a cluster of highly shared sequence variants as an artifact. The productive fraction for most TCR beta V segments was about 87% or about 30% in an earlier analysis.

The PCR had 60 Vbeta and 13 Jbeta primers. Measured with immunoSEQ multiplex PCR; TCRdb has only the in-frame clones, and not every one. The repertoire holds 150,000 to 200,000 clones, with more than 65% as singletons. The sequence was obtained from a woman aged 45-65 years in good health and CMV-seronegative. The chain carries TRBV2 and TRBJ1-6, with D uncertain. Sequenced material: PBMCs. CDR3 nucleotide sequence: TGTGCCAGCAGTGTAACGGCCGGAGGTTCACCCCTCCACTTT. The encoded protein is CASSVTAGGSPLHF.